This TCR beta chain originates from a study of T cell responses to AZD1222 COVID-19 vaccine. Study observations and caveats: The study found Spike-specific TCR breadth and depth rose after two AZD1222 doses. Repertoires were obtained solely post-peak T cell response. Nearly half of unique spike-specific TCRs reportedly avoided B.1.351 and B.1.1.7 mutated regions. Baseline seropositivity occurred in only a handful of AZD1222 recipients.

Germline V lookup: CDR1 KGHDR, CDR2 SFDVKD. The junction had 13 bases not matched to a gene; V was cut back by 3 bases and J by 4 bases. The CDR3 consists of 18 residues. Sequencing used immunoSEQ multiplex PCR; TCRdb keeps in-frame clones, though not all of them. The data show 80,000 or so clones, more than 85% seen once. Comment on this clone: What it binds is not known.

The sample consisted of peripheral blood, taken 28 days after the second AZD1222 dose. This sequence originates from an adult who received the AZD1222 COVID-19 vaccine. The V gene is TRBV24-1, the J gene TRBJ1-5; 8 nucleotides agree with TRBD1. The DNA of the CDR3 is TGTGCCACCAGTGATCCCAAGAATTACAGGGGGGCTAATCAGCCCCAGCATTTT. Its translation: CATSDPKNYRGANQPQHF.